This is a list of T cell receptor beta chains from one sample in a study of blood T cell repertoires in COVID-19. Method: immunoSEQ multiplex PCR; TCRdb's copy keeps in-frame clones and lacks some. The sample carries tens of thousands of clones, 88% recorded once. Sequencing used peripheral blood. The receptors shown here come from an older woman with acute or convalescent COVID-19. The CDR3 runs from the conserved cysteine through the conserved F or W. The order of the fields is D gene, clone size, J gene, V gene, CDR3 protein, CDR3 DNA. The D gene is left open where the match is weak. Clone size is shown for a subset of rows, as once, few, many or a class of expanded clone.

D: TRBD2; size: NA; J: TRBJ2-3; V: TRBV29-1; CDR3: CSVEGGAGGNTDTQYF; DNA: TGCAGCGTTGAAGGAGGAGCGGGAGGAAACACAGATACGCAGTATTTT
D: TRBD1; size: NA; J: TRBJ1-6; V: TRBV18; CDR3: CASSQVGQGYNSPLHF; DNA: TGTGCCAGCTCACAGGTGGGACAGGGGTATAATTCACCCCTCCACTTT
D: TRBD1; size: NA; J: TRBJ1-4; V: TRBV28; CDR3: CASTGTANEKLFF; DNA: TGTGCCAGCACCGGGACAGCTAATGAAAAACTGTTTTTT
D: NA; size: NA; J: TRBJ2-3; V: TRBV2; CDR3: CASSYRDTVKVDTQYF; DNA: TGTGCCAGCAGTTACCGGGACACCGTAAAAGTCGATACGCAGTATTTT
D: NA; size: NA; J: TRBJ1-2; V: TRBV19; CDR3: CASSIDPGLYGYTF; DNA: TGTGCCAGTAGTATAGACCCAGGGCTCTATGGCTACACCTTC
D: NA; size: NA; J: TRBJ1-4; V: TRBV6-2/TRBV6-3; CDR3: CASSYPSHSPNEKLFF; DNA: TGTGCCAGCAGTTACCCCTCTCACAGTCCTAATGAAAAACTGTTTTTT
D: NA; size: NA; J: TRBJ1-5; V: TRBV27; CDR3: CASSPHNSNQPQHF; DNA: TGTGCCAGCAGTCCCCACAATAGCAATCAGCCCCAGCATTTT
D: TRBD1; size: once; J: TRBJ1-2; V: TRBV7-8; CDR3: CASSLGTGGGYGYTF; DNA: TGTGCCAGCAGCTTAGGGACAGGGGGGGGATATGGCTACACCTTC
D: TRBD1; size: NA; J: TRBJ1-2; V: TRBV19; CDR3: CASSRTGGDGYTF; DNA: TGTGCCAGTAGTCGGACAGGGGGAGATGGCTACACCTTC
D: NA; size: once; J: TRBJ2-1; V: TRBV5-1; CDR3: CASSLVRAGPPYNEQFF; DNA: TGCGCCAGCAGCTTGGTTCGTGCAGGGCCCCCCTACAATGAGCAGTTCTTC
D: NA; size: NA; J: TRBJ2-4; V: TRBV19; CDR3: CASSIGGGKNIQYF; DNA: TGTGCCAGTAGTATTGGGGGAGGCAAAAACATTCAGTACTTC
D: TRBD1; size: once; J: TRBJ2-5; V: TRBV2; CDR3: CAIRTGVETQYF; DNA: TGTGCCATCCGGACAGGGGTGGAGACCCAGTACTTC
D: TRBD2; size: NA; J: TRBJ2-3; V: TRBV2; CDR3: CASSDPLAGDSPSTDTQYF; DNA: TGTGCCAGCAGTGACCCCCTAGCGGGAGACTCCCCTAGCACAGATACGCAGTATTTT
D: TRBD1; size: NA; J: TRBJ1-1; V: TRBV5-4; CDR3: CASSPDRVNTEAFF; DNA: TGTGCCAGCAGTCCGGACAGGGTGAACACTGAAGCTTTCTTT